The 9 T cell receptor beta chains below all came from one sample that was sequenced in a study of early T cells in non-severe SARS-CoV-2 infection. TCRdb re-analysed the 5' RACE reads in MiXCR, keeping a single row per CDR3 protein. The sample has tens of thousands of distinct CDR3 sequences; 13% are singletons. The sample taken for sequencing was whole blood. The receptors come from an adult who was a healthcare worker with PCR-confirmed SARS-CoV-2 infection or an uninfected control (not recorded which).

The chain has TRBV20-1 and TRBJ2-3; D is possibly TRBD2 (5 bases). Germline V gene data show CDR1 as DFQATT and CDR2 as SNEGSKA (reference sequence). The CDR3 is 13 residues long. Between the trimmed V and J ends, which lost 3 bases and 4 bases, there was a span of 11 bases. The CDR3 DNA sequence: TGCAGTGCTAGGGCTAGCATCCCAGATACGCAGTATTTT. This sequence encodes CSARASIPDTQYF.

As concerns this clonotype: One junction end disagrees with the germline gene, perhaps due to a read error. The V and J genes are TRBV29-1 and TRBJ1-1, with 7 nucleotides matching TRBD1. CDR1 SQVTM and CDR2 ANQGSEA come from the germline V gene. This CDR3 is built from 12 residues. CDR3 nucleotide sequence: TGCAGCGCTGGGACAGTAAGAACTGAATCTTTCTTT. Its protein is CSAGTVRTESFF.

The CDR3 nucleotides are TGTGCCAGCATACGTATTGGGGGGCCTAGAGCCCAGCATTTT. This gives the protein CASIRIGGPRAQHF. The chain combines TRBV21-1 with TRBJ1-5; the DNA was not used to check the table's D call, TRBD1. TRBV21-1 counts as a pseudogene. This CDR3 has 14 residues.

The chain uses TRBV5-4 and TRBJ2-3; 9 bases line up with TRBD2. CDR1 is SGHNT and CDR2 is YYREEE in the germline V gene (reference sequence). The CDR3 covers 15 residues. After removal of 0 bases from V and 5 bases from J, the junction contained 4 bases not matched to a gene. The CDR3 is CASSLGGLAGDTQYF. CDR3 nucleotides: TGTGCCAGCAGCTTGGGGGGACTAGCAGGAGATACGCAGTATTTT.

The chain has TRBV5-4 and TRBJ2-6; 11 bases line up with TRBD1. The J segment lost 0 bases and the V segment lost 4 bases, leaving 3 bases of the junction unmatched. CDR3 length: 17 amino acids. The germline gives CDR1 SGHNT, CDR2 YYREEE (reference sequence). The CDR3 nucleotides read TGTGCCAGCAGCCGAGGGACAGGGGGCTCTGGGGCCAACGTCCTGACTTTC. This gives the protein CASSRGTGGSGANVLTF.

This chain connects TRBV6-1 to TRBJ1-1; perhaps TRBD1 as D (6 bases). Germline assignment: CDR1 MNHNS and CDR2 SASEGT. The V end lost 9 bases, the J end lost 1 base, and 18 bases lay between the germline ends. CDR3 length: 15 residues. The CDR3 spells CASTQGYWGNTEAFF. CDR3 DNA: TGTGCCAGTACCCAGGGGTATTGGGGGAACACTGAAGCTTTCTTT.

The chain links TRBV28 to TRBJ2-6, with D hard to call. Trimming took off 0 bases at V and 1 base at J, with 7 bases between the two ends. The CDR3 sequence is 16 residues long. CDR1 is MDHEN and CDR2 is SYDVKM in the germline V gene. The CDR3 region has the DNA TGTGCCAGCAGTTTATGGACAACTTCTGGGGCCAACGTCCTGACTTTC. As protein: CASSLWTTSGANVLTF.

V and J are TRBV6-5 and TRBJ1-6; possible D gene TRBD1, 5 bases. This CDR3 has 12 residues. With 8 bases removed from V and 9 bases from J, the gap between germline ends came to 11 bases. Germline V gene sequence: CDR1 MNHEY, CDR2 SVGAGI. CDR3 DNA: TGTGCCAGCGGGTTCCAGGGTTCACCCCTCCACTTT. As protein: CASGFQGSPLHF.

This chain connects TRBV6-1 to TRBJ2-2; 7 positions match TRBD2. V dropped 10 bases and J dropped 3; count of bases not matched to a gene: 8. This CDR3 region has 14 residues. Germline V gene lookup returns CDR1 MNHNS and CDR2 SASEGT. The CDR3 spells CATRRAGDTGELFF. CDR3 nucleotide sequence: TGTGCCACCAGACGGGCGGGAGACACCGGGGAGCTGTTTTTT.